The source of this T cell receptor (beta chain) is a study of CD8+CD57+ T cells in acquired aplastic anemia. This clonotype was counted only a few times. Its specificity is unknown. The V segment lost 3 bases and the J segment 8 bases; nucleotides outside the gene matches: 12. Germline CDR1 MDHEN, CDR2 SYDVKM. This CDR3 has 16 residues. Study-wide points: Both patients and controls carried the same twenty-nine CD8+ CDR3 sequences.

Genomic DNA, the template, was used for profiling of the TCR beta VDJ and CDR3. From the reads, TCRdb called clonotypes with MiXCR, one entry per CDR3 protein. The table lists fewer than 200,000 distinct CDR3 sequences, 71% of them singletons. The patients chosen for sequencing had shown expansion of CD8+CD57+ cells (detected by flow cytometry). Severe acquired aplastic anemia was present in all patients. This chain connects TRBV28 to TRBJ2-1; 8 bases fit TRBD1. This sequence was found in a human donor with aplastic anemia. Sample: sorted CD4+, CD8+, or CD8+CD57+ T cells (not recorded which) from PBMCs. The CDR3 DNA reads TGTGCCAGCAGTTTGGTGGCGACAGGGGATATGGATGAGCAGTTCTTC. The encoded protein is CASSLVATGDMDEQFF.